The 19 T cell receptor beta chains in this list originate from one sample, sequenced in a study of cytomegalovirus exposure and HLA in healthy donors. Measured with immunoSEQ multiplex PCR; TCRdb has only the in-frame clones, and not every one. This table holds about 98,000 clones, around nine tenths found once. Sequencing used PBMCs. These receptors all stem from a woman in her 30s in good health and CMV-seronegative.

A few counts support this clone. The chain recombines TRBV6-5 with TRBJ1-1; D remains unclear. Trimming cost V 7 bases and J 0 bases, with 12 bases left between them. The CDR3 contains 14 residues. In germline, CDR1 is MNHEY, CDR2 SVGAGI. The CDR3, as DNA: TGTGCCAGCAACGCGAGAACCATGAACACTGAAGCTTTCTTT. It is translated as CASNARTMNTEAFF.

The sample holds one count of this clone. The genes are TRBV11-3 and TRBJ2-1; 10 positions agree with TRBD2. The CDR3 contains 15 residues. Per germline, CDR1 SGHNT and CDR2 YENEEA. Trimming cost V 5 bases and J 4 bases; bases outside gene matches: 5. The CDR3 protein is CASSRPLAGYNEQFF. The CDR3 DNA is TGTGCCAGCAGCCGTCCACTAGCGGGGTACAATGAGCAGTTCTTC.

The chain recombines TRBV6-4 with TRBJ1-5; D not certain. V was shortened by 6 bases and J by 15 bases, with 12 bases between the two germline ends. Germline V CDR1 and CDR2: MRHNA, SNTAGT. CDR3 size: 10 residues. DNA of the CDR3: TGTGCCAGCAGCCCGCCTACGAGGCATTTT. This sequence encodes CASSPPTRHF.

The chain is built from TRBV7-2 and TRBJ2-7; D is undetermined. Trimming shortened V by 2 bases and J by 1 base, and 3 bases separated the two germline ends. This CDR3 has 12 residues. Germline lookup yields CDR1 SGHTA and CDR2 FQGNSA. The CDR3: CASSLTSYEQYF. The CDR3 coding sequence is TGTGCCAGCAGCTTAACTTCCTACGAGCAGTACTTC.

This chain connects TRBV5-1 to TRBJ2-7, with 8 bases identical to TRBD1. CDR1 SGHRS and CDR2 YFSETQ come from the germline V gene. This CDR3 comprises 15 residues. The J segment lost 2 bases and the V segment lost 2 bases, leaving 6 bases of the junction unmatched. The CDR3 DNA is TGCGCCAGCAGCTTAACCCAGGGGGCCCCCTACGAGCAGTACTTC. It yields the protein CASSLTQGAPYEQYF.

This clone turned up a few times. This chain uses TRBV19 with TRBJ2-4; D unclear. CDR1 is LNHDA and CDR2 is SQIVND in the germline V gene (reference sequence). Trimming took off 4 bases at V and 3 bases at J, with 7 bases between the two ends. CDR3 length: 13 amino acids. CDR3 bases: TGTGCCAGTAGTAGGAGTCGCAAAAACATTCAGTACTTC. Translating gives CASSRSRKNIQYF. Supplemented by reference TRBV19 and TRBJ2-4, the full variable domain reads DGGITQSPKYLFRKEGQNVTLSCEQNLNHDAMYWYRQDPGQGLRLIYYSQIVNDFQKGDIAEGYSVSREKKESFPLTVTSAQKNPTAFYLCASSRSRKNIQYFGAGTRLSVL.

V usage is TRBV2 and J usage is TRBJ2-5; TRBD2 is a possible D gene (6 bases). The CDR3 spans 11 residues. Germline-derived CDR1 and CDR2 are SNHLY and FYNNEI. The V end was cut by 7 bases, the J end by 4 bases, with 7 bases between. The DNA of the CDR3 is TGTGCCAGCATACTAGCAGAGACCCAGTACTTC. It yields the protein CASILAETQYF.

This clone occurred once. The chain uses TRBV18 and TRBJ2-7; possibly TRBD2 for D (5 bases). The germline V and J ends were trimmed by 3 bases and 5 bases, with 11 bases remaining between them. The CDR3 is 13 amino acids. The germline gives CDR1 KGHSH, CDR2 LQKENI. The CDR3: CASSPTRGNEQYF. The CDR3 DNA is TGTGCCAGCTCACCCACCCGGGGTAACGAGCAGTACTTC.

The genes are TRBV7-6 and TRBJ2-5; D perhaps matches TRBD2 (5 bases). The ends were cut back, 0 bases at V and 4 bases at J, with 9 bases in the middle. This CDR3 comprises 14 residues. The germline V gene encodes CDR1 SGHVS and CDR2 FNYEAQ. CDR3 loop: CASSLAGEGETQYF. CDR3 nucleotide sequence: TGTGCCAGCAGCTTAGCCGGGGAAGGAGAGACCCAGTACTTC.

The V gene is TRBV6-1, the J gene TRBJ1-4; D is unclear. CDR1 is MNHNS and CDR2 is SASEGT in the germline V gene. The CDR3 runs 13 residues. With 9 bases removed from V and 7 bases from J, the gap between germline ends came to 15 bases. CDR3 sequence reads: CASTPGSGEKLFF. The DNA for the CDR3 is TGTGCCAGTACTCCGGGATCGGGTGAAAAACTGTTTTTT.

The table lists this clone with a count of one. The chain is built from TRBV5-1 and TRBJ2-3; the D gene is possibly TRBD1 (6 bases). The CDR3 covers 14 residues. Trimming removed 7 bases at V and 1 base at J, with 13 bases between. Germline values: CDR1 SGHRS, CDR2 YFSETQ. CDR3 sequence reads: CASETGQRTDTQYF. The CDR3 bases are TGCGCCAGCGAAACGGGACAACGCACAGATACGCAGTATTTT.

V gene TRBV2 combines with J gene TRBJ2-7; 10 positions match TRBD2. Trimming cost V 8 bases and J 4 bases; bases outside gene matches: 5. Germline CDR1 and CDR2: SNHLY and FYNNEI. This CDR3 has 13 amino acids. Written as DNA, the CDR3 is TGTGCCAGCCTCGGACTAGCGGATTACGAGCAGTACTTC. Translating gives CASLGLADYEQYF.

V usage is TRBV5-1 and J usage is TRBJ1-4; no firm D call. The V gene's germline CDR1 is SGHRS and CDR2 YFSETQ. This CDR3 has 13 residues. V lost 2 bases, J lost 4 bases, and 6 bases lay in between. The CDR3 sequence is CASSLAVNEKLFF. CDR3 bases: TGCGCCAGCAGCTTAGCGGTTAATGAAAAACTGTTTTTT.

The chain has TRBV5-6 and TRBJ1-5; 8 bases are a match to TRBD1. This CDR3 has 18 residues. The germline CDR1 and CDR2 sequences are SGHDT and YYEEEE. J gave up 0 bases and V 0 bases, and 8 bases lay outside the gene matches. For the CDR3, the DNA is TGTGCCAGCAGCTTGGCAGGGGGCGAAGAATATAGCAATCAGCCCCAGCATTTT. Protein product: CASSLAGGEEYSNQPQHF. Based on the CDR3 plus reference TRBV5-6 and TRBJ1-5, the full variable domain is DAGVTQSPTHLIKTRGQQVTLRCSPKSGHDTVSWYQQALGQGPQFIFQYYEEEERQRGNFPDRFSGHQFPNYSSELNVNALLLGDSALYLCASSLAGGEEYSNQPQHFGDGTRLSIL.

There are a few counts of this clone. V and J are TRBV4-2 and TRBJ2-3; 12 bases are a match to TRBD2. CDR1 and CDR2 (germline): LGHNA, YNFKEQ. V trimming: 1 base; J trimming: 0 bases; junction bases outside the gene matches: 14. The CDR3 covers 21 residues. CDR3 DNA: TGTGCCAGCAGCCAAGTTGGGGGCCTCGGGCTAGCGGGAGGGAGCACAGATACGCAGTATTTT. Translated: CASSQVGGLGLAGGSTDTQYF.

This chain links TRBV6-5 with TRBJ2-2; no definite D call. V was trimmed by 1 base and J by 1 base, leaving 10 bases between them. This CDR3 is built from 16 residues. Germline lookup yields CDR1 MNHEY and CDR2 SVGAGI. CDR3 nucleotide sequence: TGTGCCAGCAGTTACTTACAGTTGGGGAACACCGGGGAGCTGTTTTTT. It codes for CASSYLQLGNTGELFF.

This clone came up once. The chain carries TRBV6-5 and TRBJ1-1, with D perhaps TRBD1 (6 bases). This CDR3 is 15 amino acids long. Trimming shortened V by 2 bases and J by 5 bases, and 15 bases separated the two germline ends. Looked up from germline, CDR1 is MNHEY and CDR2 is SVGAGI. This CDR3 reads CASSYATGRRTEAFF. The CDR3 DNA reads as TGTGCCAGCAGTTACGCCACAGGGCGTCGAACTGAAGCTTTCTTT.

This clone has more than one count but fewer than ten. The chain joins TRBV9 to TRBJ2-2; D possibly corresponds to TRBD2 (7 bases). Deletions cut 0 bases from V and 6 bases from J, with 18 bases between. The CDR3 loop spans 17 amino acids. Germline lookup yields CDR1 SGDLS and CDR2 YYNGEE. The CDR3 is CASSVERGVAGPGELFF. The CDR3 nucleotides read TGTGCCAGCAGCGTAGAGAGGGGGGTAGCGGGCCCCGGGGAGCTGTTTTTT.

The V gene is TRBV5-1, the J gene TRBJ2-7; D perhaps matches TRBD2 (5 bases). CDR3 size: 16 residues. Germline V gives CDR1 SGHRS, CDR2 YFSETQ. V lost 0 bases, J lost 1 base, and 14 bases lay in between. CDR3 amino acids: CASSLALAQRSYEQYF. The CDR3 coding sequence is TGCGCCAGCAGCTTGGCCCTAGCTCAAAGATCCTACGAGCAGTACTTC.